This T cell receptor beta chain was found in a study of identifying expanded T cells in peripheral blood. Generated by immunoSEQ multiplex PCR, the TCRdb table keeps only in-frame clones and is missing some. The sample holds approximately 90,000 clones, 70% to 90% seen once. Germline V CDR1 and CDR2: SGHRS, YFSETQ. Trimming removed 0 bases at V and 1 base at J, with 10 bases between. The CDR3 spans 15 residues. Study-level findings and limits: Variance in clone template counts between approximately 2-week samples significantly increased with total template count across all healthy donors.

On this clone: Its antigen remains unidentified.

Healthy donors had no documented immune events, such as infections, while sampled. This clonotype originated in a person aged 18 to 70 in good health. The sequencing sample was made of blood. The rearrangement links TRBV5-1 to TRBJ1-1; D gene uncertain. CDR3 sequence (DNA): TGCGCCAGCAGCTTGGGTTGGGTCACGAACACTGAAGCTTTCTTT. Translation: CASSLGWVTNTEAFF.